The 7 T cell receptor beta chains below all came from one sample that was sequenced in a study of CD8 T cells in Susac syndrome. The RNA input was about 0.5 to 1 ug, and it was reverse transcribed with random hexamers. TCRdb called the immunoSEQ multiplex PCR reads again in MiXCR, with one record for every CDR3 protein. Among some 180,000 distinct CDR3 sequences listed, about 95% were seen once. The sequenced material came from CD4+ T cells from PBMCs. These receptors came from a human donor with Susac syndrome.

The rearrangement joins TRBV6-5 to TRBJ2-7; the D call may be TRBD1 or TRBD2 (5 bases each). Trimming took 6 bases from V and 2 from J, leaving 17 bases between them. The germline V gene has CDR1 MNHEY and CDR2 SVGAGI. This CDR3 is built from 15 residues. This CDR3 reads CASSLERGTPYEQYF. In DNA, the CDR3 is TGTGCCAGCAGCCTCGAGAGGGGCACACCCTACGAGCAGTACTTC.

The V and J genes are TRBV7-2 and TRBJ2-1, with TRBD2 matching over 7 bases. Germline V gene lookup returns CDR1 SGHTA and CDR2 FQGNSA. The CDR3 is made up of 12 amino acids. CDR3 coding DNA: TGTTCTAGCGGACTCTCCTACAATGAGCAGTTCTTC. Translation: CSSGLSYNEQFF.

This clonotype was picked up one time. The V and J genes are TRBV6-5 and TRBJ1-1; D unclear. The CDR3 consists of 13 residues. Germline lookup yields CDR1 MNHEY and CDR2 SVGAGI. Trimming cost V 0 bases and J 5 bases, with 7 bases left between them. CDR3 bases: TGTGCCAGCAGTTACTCGGCGGTGACTGAAGCTTTCTTT. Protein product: CASSYSAVTEAFF.

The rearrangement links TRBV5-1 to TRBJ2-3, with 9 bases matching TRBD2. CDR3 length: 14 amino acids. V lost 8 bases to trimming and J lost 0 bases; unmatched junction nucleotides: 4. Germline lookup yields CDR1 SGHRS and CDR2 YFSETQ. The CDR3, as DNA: TGCGCCAGTGGACTAGCGATTAGCACAGATACGCAGTATTTT. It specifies CASGLAISTDTQYF. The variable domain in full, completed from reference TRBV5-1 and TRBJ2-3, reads KAGVTQTPRYLIKTRGQQVTLSCSPISGHRSVSWYQQTPGQGLQFLFEYFSETQRNKGNFPGRFSGRQFSNSRSEMNVSTLELGDSALYLCASGLAISTDTQYFGPGTRLTVL.

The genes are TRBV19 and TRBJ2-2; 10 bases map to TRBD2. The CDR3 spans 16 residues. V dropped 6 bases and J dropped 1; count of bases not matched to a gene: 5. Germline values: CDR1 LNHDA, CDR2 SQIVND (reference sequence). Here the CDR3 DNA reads TGTGCCAGTAGAGGGTTAGCGGGAGGGAACACCGGGGAGCTGTTTTTT. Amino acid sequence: CASRGLAGGNTGELFF. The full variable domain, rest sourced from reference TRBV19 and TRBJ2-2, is DGGITQSPKYLFRKEGQNVTLSCEQNLNHDAMYWYRQDPGQGLRLIYYSQIVNDFQKGDIAEGYSVSREKKESFPLTVTSAQKNPTAFYLCASRGLAGGNTGELFFGEGSRLTVL.

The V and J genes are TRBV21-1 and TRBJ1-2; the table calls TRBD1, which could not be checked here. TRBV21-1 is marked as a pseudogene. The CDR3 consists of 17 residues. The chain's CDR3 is CASSKTSWTGRNYGYTF. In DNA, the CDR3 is TGTGCCAGCAGCAAAACCAGTTGGACAGGGAGAAACTATGGCTACACCTTC.

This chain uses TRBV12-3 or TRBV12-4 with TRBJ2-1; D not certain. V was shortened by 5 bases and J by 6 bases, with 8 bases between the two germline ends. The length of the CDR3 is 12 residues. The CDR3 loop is CASSLTANEQFF. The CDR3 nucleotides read TGTGCCAGCAGTCTAACTGCCAATGAGCAGTTCTTC.